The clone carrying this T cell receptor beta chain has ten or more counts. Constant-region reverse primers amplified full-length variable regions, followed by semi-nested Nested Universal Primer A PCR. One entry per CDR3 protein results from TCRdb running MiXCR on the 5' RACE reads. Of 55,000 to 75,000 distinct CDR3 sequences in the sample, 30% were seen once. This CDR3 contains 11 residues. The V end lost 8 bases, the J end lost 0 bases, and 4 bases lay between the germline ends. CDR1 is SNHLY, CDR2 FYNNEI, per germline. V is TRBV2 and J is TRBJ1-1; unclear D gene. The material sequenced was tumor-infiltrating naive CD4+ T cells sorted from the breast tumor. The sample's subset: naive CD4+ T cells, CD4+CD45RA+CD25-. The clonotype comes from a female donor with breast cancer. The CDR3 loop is CASAMNTEAFF. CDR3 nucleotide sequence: TGTGCCAGCGCAATGAACACTGAAGCTTTCTTT.